A selection of T cell receptor beta chains follows, all from one sample in a study of cytomegalovirus exposure and HLA in healthy donors. Generated by immunoSEQ multiplex PCR, the TCRdb table keeps only in-frame clones and is missing some. The sample shows more than 130,000 clones, 85% to 90% of them seen only once. What was sequenced was PBMCs. The receptors originated from a woman in her late teens or twenties in good health and CMV-seropositive. Each CDR3 is given with its conserved first and last residue. Fields, in order: D gene, clone size, V gene, J gene, CDR3 protein, CDR3 DNA. A D gene is named only where the DNA matches it firmly. Clone size is given for some rows only: seen once, a few or many times, or a class if the clone is expanded.

TRBD1,NA,TRBV9,TRBJ1-6,CASSVLDRGNSPLHF,TGTGCCAGCAGCGTATTGGACAGGGGGAATTCACCCCTCCACTTT
TRBD1,NA,TRBV7-2,TRBJ2-7,CASSLRPGTGAHEQYF,TGTGCCAGCAGCTTAAGGCCCGGGACAGGGGCGCACGAGCAGTACTTC
NA,NA,TRBV27,TRBJ1-4,CASSRGHPLEKLFF,TGTGCCAGCAGCCGGGGACACCCTTTGGAAAAACTGTTTTTT
NA,NA,TRBV9,TRBJ2-5,CASSAHRQGGETQYF,TGTGCCAGCAGCGCGCATCGACAGGGAGGAGAGACCCAGTACTTC
NA,NA,TRBV7-6,TRBJ1-2,CASSLYSGGYGYTF,TGTGCCAGCAGCTTATACTCCGGCGGATATGGCTACACCTTC
TRBD2,NA,TRBV30,TRBJ2-3,CAWVKKSGRPADTQYF,TGTGCCTGGGTAAAAAAAAGCGGGAGACCAGCAGATACGCAGTATTTT
NA,NA,TRBV7-9,TRBJ1-5,CASSLGQSYQPQHF,TGTGCCAGCAGCTTAGGGCAGTCCTATCAGCCCCAGCATTTT
NA,few,TRBV2,TRBJ1-2,CASSETGYGYTF,TGTGCCAGCAGCGAAACAGGGTATGGCTACACCTTC
TRBD1,NA,TRBV5-1,TRBJ2-7,CASSQEGTDRSYEQYF,TGCGCCAGCAGTCAGGAAGGGACGGACAGGTCATACGAGCAGTACTTC
TRBD1,few,TRBV5-1,TRBJ2-7,CASSPTGAHYEQYF,TGCGCCAGCAGCCCGACAGGGGCCCACTACGAGCAGTACTTC
NA,NA,TRBV4-3,TRBJ2-2,CASSQGYGRTNTGELFF,TGCGCCAGCAGCCAAGGGTACGGCAGGACGAACACCGGGGAGCTGTTTTTT
NA,NA,TRBV18,TRBJ1-2,CASSPTGNRIYGYTF,TGTGCCAGCTCACCAACAGGGAATAGGATCTATGGCTACACCTTC
TRBD1,NA,TRBV7-2,TRBJ1-5,CASSSRTGGQHF,TGTGCCAGCAGCTCCCGGACAGGGGGCCAGCATTTT
NA,NA,TRBV9,TRBJ1-3,CASSVRQGNTIYF,TGTGCCAGCAGCGTTAGACAGGGAAACACCATATATTTT
TRBD1,NA,TRBV18,TRBJ1-2,CASSPPGTDKRGYTF,TGTGCCAGCTCACCACCGGGGACAGACAAGCGTGGCTACACCTTC
TRBD1,NA,TRBV5-1,TRBJ1-1,CASSLGGRGPGGTEAFF,TGCGCCAGCAGCTTGGGCGGCAGGGGGCCCGGGGGCACTGAAGCTTTCTTT
NA,once,TRBV2,TRBJ2-5,CASSELTRAETQYF,TGTGCCAGCAGTGAATTAACCAGGGCAGAGACCCAGTACTTC